The 2 T cell receptor beta chains given below trace back to one sample, sequenced in a study of T cell responses to AZD1222 COVID-19 vaccine. Clones were read by immunoSEQ multiplex PCR, and TCRdb kept only the in-frame ones, dropping some. This table holds 160,000 or so clones, more than 85% found once. Sequencing was performed on peripheral blood, taken 28 days after the second AZD1222 dose. All receptors come from an adult who received the AZD1222 COVID-19 vaccine.

This clone was counted once. This chain connects TRBV7-9 to TRBJ2-3; D not certain. CDR1 is SEHNR and CDR2 is FQNEAQ in the germline V gene (reference sequence). The CDR3 is 11 residues long. V was pared by 8 bases and J by 2 bases, with 5 bases between. This CDR3 is CASAYTDTQYF. The DNA for the CDR3 is TGTGCCAGCGCCTACACAGATACGCAGTATTTT. The variable domain in full, with the rest retrieved from reference TRBV7-9 and TRBJ2-3, is DTGVSQNPRHKITKRGQNVTFRCDPISEHNRLYWYRQTLGQGPEFLTYFQNEAQLEKSRLLSDRFSAERPKGSFSTLEIQRTEQGDSAMYLCASAYTDTQYFGPGTRLTVL.

This chain uses TRBV2 with TRBJ2-7; D remains unclear. The CDR3 has 13 amino acids. Germline V CDR1 and CDR2: SNHLY, FYNNEI. The CDR3 nucleotides read TGTGCTTCCCACCCCCATGACTCCTACGAGCAGTACTTC. This translates into CASHPHDSYEQYF.